This T cell receptor beta chain was sequenced in a study of blood T cell repertoires in COVID-19. A note on this clone: The DNA is omitted, as the CDR3 cannot be located on it reliably, and the CDR3 follows TCRdb's listing.

Sequencing used immunoSEQ multiplex PCR; TCRdb keeps in-frame clones, though not all of them. This table has 100,000 to 150,000 clones, roughly 88% appearing once. Counting both end residues, the CDR3 totals 15 amino acids. Germline V gene lookup returns CDR1 MDHEN and CDR2 SYDVKM. V usage is TRBV28 and J usage is TRBJ2-7; the table names TRBD1, a call not compared with the DNA. This TCR derives from a man in his fifties or sixties with acute or convalescent COVID-19. The material sequenced was peripheral blood. This chain's CDR3 is CASSSSGQGAYEQYF.